This T cell receptor (beta chain) came from a study of T cell responses to AZD1222 COVID-19 vaccine. This clone was seen once. The CDR3 is 13 residues long. V lost 6 bases, J lost 0 bases, and 8 bases lay in between. Germline-derived CDR1 and CDR2 are SGHTA and FQGTGA. Libraries were prepared by immunoSEQ multiplex PCR; TCRdb keeps only in-frame clonotypes and omits some of them. The data contain more than 95,000 clones, around 89% of them singletons. Sequencing used peripheral blood, obtained on day 0 of AZD1222 vaccination. The chain links TRBV7-3 to TRBJ1-1; maybe TRBD1 (6 bases). The receptor's source is an adult in good health. The CDR3 region is CASRRGMNTEAFF. The CDR3 coding sequence is TGTGCCAGCAGGAGGGGGATGAACACTGAAGCTTTCTTT.